One sample yielded the 18 T cell receptor beta chains listed below, sequenced in a study of blood T cell repertoires in COVID-19. The repertoire was sequenced with immunoSEQ multiplex PCR; TCRdb's copy has only in-frame clones and lacks some. The table shows 70,000 or so clones, with 76% occurring only once. Input material: peripheral blood. The source of these receptors is a man in his 60s with COVID-19, enrolled during active disease.

The chain links TRBV19 to TRBJ2-2; 8 nucleotides align to TRBD2. The V and J ends lost 5 bases and 7 bases, in that order; junction bases with no gene match: 6. From germline, CDR1 is LNHDA and CDR2 SQIVND (reference sequence). The CDR3 has 14 amino acids. The CDR3 DNA reads as TGTGCCAGTAGTCCGGGAGGGGGAATCGGGGAGCTGTTTTTT. Encoded protein: CASSPGGGIGELFF.

This clone was seen just once. The chain joins TRBV5-4 to TRBJ2-7, with TRBD1 as a possible D gene (6 bases). The CDR3 has 15 amino acids. With 0 bases removed from V and 4 bases from J, the gap between germline ends came to 14 bases. Per germline, CDR1 SGHNT and CDR2 YYREEE (reference sequence). The CDR3 DNA reads as TGTGCCAGCAGCTTGGGGACAGACCCCCTTTACGAGCAGTACTTC. Translation gives CASSLGTDPLYEQYF.

V is TRBV30 and J is TRBJ1-6; D call uncertain. The CDR3 is made up of 14 amino acids. Deletions cut 0 bases from V and 0 bases from J, with 3 bases between. Looked up from germline, CDR1 is GTSNPN and CDR2 is SVGIG (reference sequence). In DNA form, the CDR3 reads TGTGCCTGGAGTGTTATCTCCTATAATTCACCCCTCCACTTT. Its protein is CAWSVISYNSPLHF.

The chain combines TRBV3-1 (or the pseudogene TRBV3-2) with TRBJ2-2; maybe TRBD2 (5 bases). Germline CDR1 LGHDT, CDR2 YNNKEL (reference sequence). V lost 0 bases to trimming and J lost 1 base, with 12 bases between them. This CDR3 spans 17 amino acids. CDR3 sequence (DNA): TGTGCCAGCAGCCAAGATGTGGGCGGGTGGAACACCGGGGAGCTGTTTTTT. This codes for CASSQDVGGWNTGELFF.

V and J are TRBV4-1 and TRBJ1-1, with D possibly TRBD1 on 5 matching bases. The V gene's germline CDR1 is MGHRA and CDR2 YSYEKL. The V end was cut by 0 bases, the J end by 6 bases, with 11 bases between. The CDR3 is 14 residues long. The CDR3 region is CASSQDRGVAEAFF. For the CDR3, the DNA is TGCGCCAGCAGCCAAGATCGGGGGGTGGCTGAAGCTTTCTTT.

This clone was recorded a few times. The chain couples TRBV28 to TRBJ2-7, with D maybe TRBD1 (5 bases). Germline CDR1 and CDR2: MDHEN and SYDVKM. V was trimmed by 5 bases and J by 2 bases, leaving 13 bases between them. This CDR3 region has 14 residues. CDR3 sequence (DNA): TGTGCCAGCAGTACCCACCCGACAGCCTACGAGCAGTACTTC. Amino acid sequence: CASSTHPTAYEQYF.

The chain has TRBV27 and TRBJ1-1; the D gene is possibly TRBD1 (6 bases). There are 15 residues in the CDR3. With 6 bases removed from V and 1 base from J, the gap between germline ends came to 15 bases. Germline CDR1 and CDR2: MNHEY and SMNVEV (reference sequence). The CDR3 coding sequence is TGTGCCAGCAGCGCAGGGGAAGGTGGGAACACTGAAGCTTTCTTT. Its translation: CASSAGEGGNTEAFF.

This chain links TRBV4-2 with TRBJ1-1, with D maybe TRBD1 (5 bases). The CDR3 is made up of 12 amino acids. Germline-derived CDR1 and CDR2 are LGHNA and YNFKEQ. The V end was cut by 8 bases, the J end by 1 base, with 8 bases between. CDR3 in amino acids: CASRGTNTEAFF. CDR3 DNA sequence: TGTGCCAGCCGGGGGACGAACACTGAAGCTTTCTTT.

The chain joins TRBV30 to TRBJ2-6; TRBD2 is a possible D gene (7 bases). Germline lookup yields CDR1 GTSNPN and CDR2 SVGIG (reference sequence). This CDR3 contains 16 residues. V shed 2 bases and J shed 4 bases, with 15 bases lying between them. The CDR3 is CAWSPLGGPGANVLTF. Written as DNA, the CDR3 is TGTGCCTGGAGTCCCCTGGGGGGGCCGGGGGCCAACGTCCTGACTTTC.

This chain links TRBV7-6 with TRBJ1-1; D uncertain. Germline CDR1 is SGHVS and CDR2 is FNYEAQ. This CDR3 contains 13 residues. The germline V and J ends were trimmed by 5 bases and 4 bases, with 11 bases remaining between them. The CDR3, as DNA: TGTGCCAGCAGCCCAGAAACGGGCACTGAAGCTTTCTTT. Protein product: CASSPETGTEAFF.

This clone was counted once. The chain recombines TRBV21-1 with TRBJ1-1. TRBV21-1 is a pseudogene segment. The CDR3 extends over 16 amino acids. CDR3 loop: CASSKFRTGGDTEAFF. The CDR3 DNA reads as TGTGCCAGCAGCAAATTCAGGACGGGAGGGGACACTGAAGCTTTCTTT.

The chain has TRBV10-3 and TRBJ2-1, with D possibly being TRBD2 (7 bases). V was pared by 11 bases and J by 7 bases, with 18 bases between. The V gene's germline CDR1 is ENHRY and CDR2 SYGVKD. This CDR3 region has 13 residues. CDR3 sequence: CAAKEGGGNEQFF. CDR3 sequence (DNA): TGTGCCGCTAAAGAGGGAGGGGGGAATGAGCAGTTCTTC.

The chain uses TRBV6-5 and TRBJ1-1; TRBD1 might be the D (6 bases). V shed 6 bases and J shed 1 base, with 9 bases lying between them. CDR1 and CDR2 (germline): MNHEY, SVGAGI. This CDR3 is built from 13 residues. As DNA, the CDR3 is TGTGCCAGCAGGATGGGACAGAACACTGAAGCTTTCTTT. This translates into CASRMGQNTEAFF.

This chain joins TRBV29-1 and TRBJ2-5, with 7 bases lining up with TRBD2. CDR3 length: 14 residues. In germline, CDR1 is SQVTM, CDR2 ANQGSEA. The V and J ends lost 4 bases and 5 bases, in that order; junction bases with no gene match: 10. The CDR3 DNA follows: TGCAGCGTTGTGGCTAGCGGCGTGAGGGAGACCCAGTACTTC. Protein: CSVVASGVRETQYF.

The rearrangement uses TRBV12-3 or TRBV12-4 and TRBJ2-5; 12 nucleotides match TRBD2. V gave up 5 bases and J gave up 7 bases; unmatched junction bases: 2. The CDR3 is 13 residues long. The CDR3 reads CASSEGLAGTQYF. CDR3 coding DNA: TGTGCCAGCAGTGAGGGACTAGCGGGGACCCAGTACTTC.

On this clone: This sample includes further DNA sequences coding for the same CDR3. This chain links TRBV20-1 with TRBJ2-5, with D unresolved. The germline gives CDR1 DFQATT, CDR2 SNEGSKA (reference sequence). The CDR3 covers 11 residues. V gave up 3 bases and J gave up 4 bases, with 6 bases separating them. CDR3 sequence reads: CSARVRETQYF. The CDR3 region has the DNA TGCAGTGCTAGGGTGAGAGAGACCCAGTACTTC.

CDR3 sequence: CASSLDPGGTYEQYF. CDR3 nucleotide sequence: TGCGCCAGCAGCTTGGACCCAGGAGGTACCTACGAGCAGTACTTC. The chain uses TRBV5-1 and TRBJ2-7; D perhaps matches TRBD2 (5 bases). V was trimmed by 0 bases and J by 2 bases, leaving 12 bases between them. The V gene's germline CDR1 is SGHRS and CDR2 YFSETQ. The CDR3 sequence is 15 residues long.

This chain links TRBV5-1 with TRBJ1-4, with a tentative D call TRBD1 (5 bases). The CDR3 has 17 amino acids. Trimming removed 0 bases at V and 5 bases at J, with 17 bases between. Germline CDR1 and CDR2: SGHRS and YFSETQ. CDR3 protein: CASSLVQGGMTNEKLFF. The CDR3 region has the DNA TGCGCCAGCAGCTTGGTCCAGGGAGGGATGACGAATGAAAAACTGTTTTTT. Together with reference TRBV5-1 and TRBJ1-4, the CDR3 gives the full variable domain: KAGVTQTPRYLIKTRGQQVTLSCSPISGHRSVSWYQQTPGQGLQFLFEYFSETQRNKGNFPGRFSGRQFSNSRSEMNVSTLELGDSALYLCASSLVQGGMTNEKLFFGSGTQLSVL.